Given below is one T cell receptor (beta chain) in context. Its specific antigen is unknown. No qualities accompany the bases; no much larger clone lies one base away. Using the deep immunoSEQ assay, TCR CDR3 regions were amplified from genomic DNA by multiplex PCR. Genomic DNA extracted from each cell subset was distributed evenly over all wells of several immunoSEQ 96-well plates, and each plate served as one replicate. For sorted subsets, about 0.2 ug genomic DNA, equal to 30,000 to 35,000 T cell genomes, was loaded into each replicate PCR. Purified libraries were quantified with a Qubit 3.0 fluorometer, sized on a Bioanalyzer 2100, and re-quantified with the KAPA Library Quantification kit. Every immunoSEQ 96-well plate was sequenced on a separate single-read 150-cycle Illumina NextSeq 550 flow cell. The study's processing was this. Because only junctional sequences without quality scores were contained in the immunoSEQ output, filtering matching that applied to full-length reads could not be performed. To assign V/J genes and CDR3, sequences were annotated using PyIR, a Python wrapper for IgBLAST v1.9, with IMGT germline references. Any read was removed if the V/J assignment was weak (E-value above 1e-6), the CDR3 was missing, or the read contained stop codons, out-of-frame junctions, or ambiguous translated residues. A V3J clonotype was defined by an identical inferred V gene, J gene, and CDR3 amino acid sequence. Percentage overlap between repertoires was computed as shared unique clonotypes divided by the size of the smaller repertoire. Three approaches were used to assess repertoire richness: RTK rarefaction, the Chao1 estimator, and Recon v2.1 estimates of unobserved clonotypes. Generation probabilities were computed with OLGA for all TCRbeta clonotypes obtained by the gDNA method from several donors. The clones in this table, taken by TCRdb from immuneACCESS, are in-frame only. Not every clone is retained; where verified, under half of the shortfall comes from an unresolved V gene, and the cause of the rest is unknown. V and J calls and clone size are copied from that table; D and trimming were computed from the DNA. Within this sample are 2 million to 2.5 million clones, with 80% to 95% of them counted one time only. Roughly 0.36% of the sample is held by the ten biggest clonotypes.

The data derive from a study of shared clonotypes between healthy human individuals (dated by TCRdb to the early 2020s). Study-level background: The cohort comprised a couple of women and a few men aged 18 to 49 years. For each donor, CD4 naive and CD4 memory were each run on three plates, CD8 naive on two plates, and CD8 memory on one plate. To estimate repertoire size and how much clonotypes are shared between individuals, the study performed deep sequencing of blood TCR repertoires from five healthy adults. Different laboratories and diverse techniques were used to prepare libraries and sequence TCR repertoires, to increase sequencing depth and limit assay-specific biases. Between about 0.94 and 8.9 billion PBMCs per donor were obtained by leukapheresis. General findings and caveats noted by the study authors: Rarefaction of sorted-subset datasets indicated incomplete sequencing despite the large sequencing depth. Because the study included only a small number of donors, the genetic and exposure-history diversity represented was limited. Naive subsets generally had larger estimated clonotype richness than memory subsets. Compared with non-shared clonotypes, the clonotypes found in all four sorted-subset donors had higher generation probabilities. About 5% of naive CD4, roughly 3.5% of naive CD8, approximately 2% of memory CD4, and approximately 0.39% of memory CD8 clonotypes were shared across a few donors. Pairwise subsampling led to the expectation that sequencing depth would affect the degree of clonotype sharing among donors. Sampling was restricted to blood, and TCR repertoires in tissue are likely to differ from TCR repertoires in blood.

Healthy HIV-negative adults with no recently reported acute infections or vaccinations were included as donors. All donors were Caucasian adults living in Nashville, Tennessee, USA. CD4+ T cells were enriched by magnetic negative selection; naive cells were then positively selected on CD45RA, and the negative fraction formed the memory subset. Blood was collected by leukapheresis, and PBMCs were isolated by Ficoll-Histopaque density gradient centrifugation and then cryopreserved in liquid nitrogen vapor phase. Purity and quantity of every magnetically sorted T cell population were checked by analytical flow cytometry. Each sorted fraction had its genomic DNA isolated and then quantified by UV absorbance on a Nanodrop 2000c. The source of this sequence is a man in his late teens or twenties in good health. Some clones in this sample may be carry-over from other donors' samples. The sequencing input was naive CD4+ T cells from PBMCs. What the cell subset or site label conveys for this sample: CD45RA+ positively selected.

CDR3 protein: CASLTSTYNTGELFF. The DNA sequence is given as TGTGCCAGTCTCACGTCGACTTACAACACCGGGGAGCTGTTTTTT. The chain is assembled from TRBV19 and TRBJ2-2; there is no confident call for the D gene. Including cysteine and phenylalanine, the CDR3 has 15 amino acids. Here the CDR3 DNA is all that survives: 45 bases in frame from base 1. The trim is 8 bases for V and 2 bases for J, with a gap of 15 bases between the germline ends. The germline V gene (reference sequence) gives CDR1 as LNHDA and CDR2 as SQIVND.